The clone carrying this TCR beta chain was found once. The source of the sample is a study of low-dose radiotherapy and immunotherapy resistance in tumors. Study context: Over 26 weeks, cohort 2 got 1 Gy every two weeks, reaching 13 Gy.

Inclusion covered patients whose advanced solid tumors lacked tumor-infiltrating lymphocytes. Both TCRalpha and TCRbeta chains were reverse transcribed with V-gene-specific primers. Both a constant-region primer and a V-primer adapter served to amplify TCRs across roughly 22 PCR cycles. In vitro transcription served to amplify the mRNA that had been isolated. TCRdb reprocessed the reads via MiXCR and lists one record per CDR3 protein. The sample lists fewer than 20,000 distinct CDR3 sequences, approximately 74% occurring once. The CDR3 loop spans 14 amino acids. V lost 5 bases and J 4 bases, leaving 12 bases between the germline ends. The germline gives CDR1 MGHDK, CDR2 SYGVNS.

The chain couples TRBV25-1 to TRBJ2-1, with D perhaps TRBD1 (5 bases). The sequence came from a human donor with advanced metastatic prostate, ovarian, gallbladder or colorectal cancer (not recorded which). This table probably holds off-target reads from a library built for another chain. The CDR3 loop is CASSSERQYNEQFF. The CDR3 region has the DNA TGTGCCAGCAGTTCAGAGCGACAGTACAATGAGCAGTTCTTC. The variable domain in full, completed from reference TRBV25-1 and TRBJ2-1, reads EADIYQTPRYLVIGTGKKITLECSQTMGHDKMYWYQQDPGMELHLIHYSYGVNSTEKGDLSSESTVSRIRTEHFPLTLESARPSHTSQYLCASSSERQYNEQFFGPGTRLTVL.